This TCR beta chain was documented in a study of T-cell memory formation after mild COVID-19 (dated by TCRdb to about 2021). Background on the whole study: Most TCR sequence clusters were specific to one of the two donors. T-cell clones expanding and contracting after mild COVID-19 in two donors were tracked by longitudinal TCRalpha and TCRbeta repertoire sequencing. The cohort comprised two young, previously healthy adult volunteers, one female and one male.

Ficoll-Paque density gradient centrifugation was the method used to isolate PBMCs. TCRdb names Illumina NovaSeq 6000 as the instrument used. TCRalpha and TCRbeta cDNA libraries were constructed by 5'RACE with constant-segment primers, with sample barcodes and unique molecular identifiers being introduced. RNA was extracted from every sample with Trizol reagent. Library amplification was performed in two PCR steps, and a second sample barcode and Illumina TruSeq adapters were introduced in the second step. Sequencing of libraries was performed on an Illumina NovaSeq with 2 x 150 bp paired-end reads. Under the source paper's analysis protocol: Reads were demultiplexed and collapsed into UMI-guided consensus sequences with migec v1.2.7. Using mixcr v2.1.11, the UMI consensuses were aligned to TRA and TRB V and J templates and assembled into clonotypes. Clonotypes were classified as expanded or contracted when called significant by both edgeR and NoisET, with noise models trained on biological replicates. For edgeR calls, a false discovery rate-adjusted p below 0.01 and a log2 fold-change threshold of 1 were applied. As an exploratory analysis of dynamics, max-normalized trajectories of the 1000 most abundant clonotypes were examined by PCA with hierarchical clustering. Each responding clone was given a CD4 or CD8 phenotype based on the CD4+ and CD8+ repertoires, which had been sequenced separately. In-frame beta chains were kept once TCRdb had trimmed the public reads at Q25 with fastp and called clones with MiXCR. Entries that share a CDR3 protein sequence are merged under the most common genes and DNA. The V and J calls reflect TCRdb's pipeline rather than the authors' work. Present in this sample are 350,000 to 450,000 distinct CDR3 sequences, around 18% of which were seen just once. Around 9.2% of the sample is in the top ten clones.

CDR1 and CDR2 (SGHVS, FQNEAQ) derive from the germline V gene. Measured from the cysteine to the phenylalanine, the CDR3 is 15 residues long. Left in the record is the CDR3 DNA by itself, 45 bases read in frame from the first base. For this chain, trimming is 5 bases at the V end and 12 bases at the J end, and the number of junction bases without a gene match is 16. Broader findings and caveats from the paper: SARS-CoV-2 specificity of the second-wave clones peaking on day 37 was not confirmed. From day 15 to 85, contracting clones showed balanced CD4/CD8 phenotypes, whereas a second wave of clones that expanded from day 15 to 37 leaned towards CD4+. Only two mild cases were covered in the study, and larger cohorts including severe cases with pre-infection samples were considered necessary. The detection of some responding clones in pre-infection memory suggests that pre-existing cross-reactive memory T cells joined the SARS-CoV-2 response. Contracting CD4+ clones were located mainly in the CM and EM memory subsets, whereas CD8+ clones were found to be enriched in EMRA.

Turning to this clonotype: Its antigen is not yet known. No per-base quality is available; no much larger clone lies one base away.

The sequencing input was PBMCs or a T cell subset sorted from them (not recorded which). The rearrangement combines TRBV7-8 with TRBJ2-1, with TRBD2 matching 7 junction bases. The clonotype was recovered from an adult woman who had mild COVID-19 (a few samples of this study predate the infection). The sample titles of this study are shuffled in the database, so cell type and time point are left out; the donor was told from shared clones. The sequenced DNA is TGTGCCAGCAGCCCTGAGCGGGGCCCGTCAAGGAGGCAGTTCTTC. Its amino acids are CASSPERGPSRRQFF.